This TCR beta chain comes out of a study of cytomegalovirus exposure and HLA in healthy donors. With 60 Vbeta and 13 Jbeta primers, the PCR was carried out. Only in-frame clones appear in the TCRdb table, and some are missing; sequencing was by immunoSEQ multiplex PCR. This table holds 200,000 to 250,000 clones, 70% to 80% found once. The V gene's germline CDR1 is KGHSH and CDR2 LQKENI. V shed 5 bases and J shed 5 bases, with 18 bases lying between them. The CDR3 has 15 amino acids. This clonotype was sampled from a woman aged 55-70 years in good health and CMV-seropositive. Sequencing was done on a sample of PBMCs. The chain couples TRBV18 to TRBJ1-2; D remains ambiguous. In nucleotides, the CDR3 is TGTGCCAGCTCAATGTCCGGTCAAAAAGCGTATGGCTACACCTTC. Residues: CASSMSGQKAYGYTF.